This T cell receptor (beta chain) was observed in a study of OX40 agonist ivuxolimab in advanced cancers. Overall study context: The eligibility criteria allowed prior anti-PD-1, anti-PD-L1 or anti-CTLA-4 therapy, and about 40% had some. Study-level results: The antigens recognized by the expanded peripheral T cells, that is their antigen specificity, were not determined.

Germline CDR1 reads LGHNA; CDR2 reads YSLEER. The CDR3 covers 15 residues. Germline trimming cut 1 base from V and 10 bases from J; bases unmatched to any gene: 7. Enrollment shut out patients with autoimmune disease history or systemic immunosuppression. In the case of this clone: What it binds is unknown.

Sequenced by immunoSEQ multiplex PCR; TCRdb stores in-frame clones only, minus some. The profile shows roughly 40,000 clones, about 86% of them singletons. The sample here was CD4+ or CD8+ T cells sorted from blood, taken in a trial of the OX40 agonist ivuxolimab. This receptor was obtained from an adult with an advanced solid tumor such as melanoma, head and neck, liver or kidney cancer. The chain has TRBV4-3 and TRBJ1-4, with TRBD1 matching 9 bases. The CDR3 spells CASSQGGGQGAKLFF. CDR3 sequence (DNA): TGCGCCAGCAGCCAAGGGGGGGGACAGGGCGCAAAACTGTTTTTT.